This TCR beta chain derives from a study of T-cell reconstitution after alpha-beta-depleted transplantation in children. Findings and limits, study-wide: Reportedly, roughly two months post-transplant, alpha-beta T cells arose from several hundred expanded graft clones.

Preparing the TCRbeta library involved the use of unique molecular identifiers. TCRdb re-called the PCR reads through MiXCR, storing one row per CDR3 protein. This table holds 550,000 to 800,000 distinct CDR3 sequences, over 10% found once. For this clonotype: Its antigen is not known.

The V gene lost 5 bases and the J gene lost 4 bases, with 14 bases spanning the gap. CDR1 is SGHVS and CDR2 is FQNEAQ in the germline V gene. The CDR3 loop spans 14 amino acids. The chain recombines TRBV7-8 with TRBJ1-2; D remains ambiguous. This sequence was found in a girl aged 2 to 9 with congenital amegakaryocytic thrombocytopenia, due to receive a stem cell transplant. This material consisted of PBMCs, taken before TCRalphabeta/CD19-depleted stem cell transplant. The CDR3 region is CASSPHPGFYGYTF. The CDR3 DNA sequence: TGTGCCAGCAGCCCCCACCCGGGCTTCTATGGCTACACCTTC.